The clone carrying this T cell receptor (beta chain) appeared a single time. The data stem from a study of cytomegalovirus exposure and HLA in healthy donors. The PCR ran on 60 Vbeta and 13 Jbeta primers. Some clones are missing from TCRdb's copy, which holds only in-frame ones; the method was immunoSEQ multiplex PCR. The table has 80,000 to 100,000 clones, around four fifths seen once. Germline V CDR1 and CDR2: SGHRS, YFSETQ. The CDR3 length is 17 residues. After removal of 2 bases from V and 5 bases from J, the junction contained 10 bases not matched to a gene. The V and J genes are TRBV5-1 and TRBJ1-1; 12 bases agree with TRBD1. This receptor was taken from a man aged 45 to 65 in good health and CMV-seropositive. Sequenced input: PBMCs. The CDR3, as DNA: TGCGCCAGCAGCTTAGGGACAGGGGGCGTGATGAGGACTGAAGCTTTCTTT. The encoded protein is CASSLGTGGVMRTEAFF.